This T cell receptor (beta chain) is from a study of shared clonotypes between healthy human individuals. In the sorted-subset replicate PCRs, around 220 ng DNA, roughly 30,000 T cell genomes, was used. Using immunoSEQ multiplex PCR, the repertoire was profiled, and TCRdb retains in-frame clones only, with some absent. This sample has 2,500,000 or so clones, with more than 80% found just once. Regarding this clone: Its antigen is currently unknown.

Study-level results: It was the few donors that limited the genetic and exposure-history diversity represented. Clonotype sharing across several donors was observed for about 4.8% of naive CD4 clonotypes.

The CDR3 totals 15 residues. Germline V gene lookup returns CDR1 MNHNS and CDR2 SASEGT. V was pared by 8 bases and J by 6 bases, with 10 bases of the junction left unmatched. This chain joins TRBV6-1 and TRBJ1-5; 10 positions match TRBD1. The sample consisted of naive CD4+ T cells sorted from blood. The subset is: CD45RA+ positively selected. This clonotype originated in a man younger than 30 in good health. The CDR3 region has the DNA TGTGCCAGCGCAAGACAGGGGGCGAATGGTCAGCCCCAGCATTTT. It codes for CASARQGANGQPQHF.